The table lists the clone carrying this T cell receptor (beta chain) with many counts. Its target is not known. Each donor was a healthy Caucasian. The data stem from a study of identical twins. Via MiXCR, TCRdb re-called the 5' RACE reads, giving one row per CDR3 protein. The sample has just under 650,000 distinct CDR3 sequences; about 7.6% are singletons. Study conclusions and caveats: Invariant MAIT and iNKT cells may have partly biased zero-insertion analyses.

This same sample was also taken into another study, of yellow fever vaccine responses in identical twins.

The sequenced sample consisted of PBMCs. This receptor was obtained from a young woman in good health.

This CDR3 is CASSATGKLPYNEQFF. The DNA for the CDR3 is TGTGCCAGCAGCGCAACAGGCAAACTTCCCTACAATGAGCAGTTCTTC. V gene TRBV9 combines with J gene TRBJ2-1, with D perhaps matching TRBD1 (5 bases). The CDR3 is 16 amino acids. CDR1 and CDR2 from the germline V gene are SGDLS and YYNGEE. Trimming took off 3 bases at V and 2 bases at J, with 15 bases between the two ends.